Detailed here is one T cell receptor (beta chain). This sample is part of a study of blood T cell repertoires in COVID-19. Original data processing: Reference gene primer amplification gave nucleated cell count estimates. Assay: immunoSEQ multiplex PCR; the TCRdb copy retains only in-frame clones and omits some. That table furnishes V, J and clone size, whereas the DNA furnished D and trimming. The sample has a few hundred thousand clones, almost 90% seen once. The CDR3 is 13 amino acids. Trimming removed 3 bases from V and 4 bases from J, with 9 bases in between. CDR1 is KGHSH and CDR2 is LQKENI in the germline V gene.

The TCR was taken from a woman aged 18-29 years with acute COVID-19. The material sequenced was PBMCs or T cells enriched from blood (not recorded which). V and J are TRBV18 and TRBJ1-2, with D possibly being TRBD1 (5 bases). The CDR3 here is CASSPSDTYGYTF. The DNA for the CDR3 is TGTGCCAGCTCACCCTCGGACACCTATGGCTACACCTTC.